These 20 T cell receptor beta chains were all obtained from the same sample, sequenced in a study of Tregs in tolerant kidney transplant recipients. TCRdb's table, derived via immunoSEQ multiplex PCR, lists solely in-frame clones and lacks some. The data hold under 50,000 clones, with 75% to 95% observed a single time. Material: Tregs from blood. Receptors originate from a human donor in good health.

The DNA for the CDR3 is TGTGCCAGTAGTGAGACACCCCACAGACCGGGAGGAACTGAAGCTTTCTTT. Translated: CASSETPHRPGGTEAFF. The V gene is TRBV19, the J gene TRBJ1-1, with D unresolved. V lost 5 bases and J lost 5, with 24 bases in between. CDR1 is LNHDA, CDR2 SQIVND, per germline (reference sequence). The CDR3 consists of 17 residues.

This clone was observed a single time. The genes are TRBV6-5 and TRBJ1-6; TRBD1 matches 9 bases. Germline trimming cut 0 bases from V and 8 bases from J; bases unmatched to any gene: 2. This CDR3 has 15 residues. Germline V gene data show CDR1 as MNHEY and CDR2 as SVGAGI. The chain's CDR3 is CASSYSGQGDSPLHF. CDR3 nucleotide sequence: TGTGCCAGCAGTTACTCGGGACAGGGTGATTCACCCCTCCACTTT.

The chain couples TRBV12-5 to TRBJ1-2; tentatively, D is TRBD1 (6 bases). Trimming took off 7 bases at V and 6 bases at J, with 21 bases between the two ends. This CDR3 is 15 amino acids long. Germline V gene sequence: CDR1 LGHNT, CDR2 FRNRAP. CDR3: CASAPAGQGIHGYTF. Written as DNA, the CDR3 is TGTGCTAGTGCCCCGGCCGGGCAGGGGATACATGGCTACACCTTC.

This clone was seen only once. The chain is built from TRBV5-1 and TRBJ2-5; the D is unclear. Trimming shortened V by 4 bases and J by 2 bases, and 9 bases separated the two germline ends. Germline CDR1 SGHRS, CDR2 YFSETQ. CDR3 size: 13 residues. Written as DNA, the CDR3 is TGCGCCAGCAGCCGTGAGAGACAAGAGACCCAGTACTTC. Translating it yields CASSRERQETQYF.

This sequence joins TRBV14 and TRBJ2-7; D unclear. The V and J ends lost 4 bases and 6 bases respectively, with 10 bases between them. The length of the CDR3 is 12 residues. Germline assignment: CDR1 SGHDN and CDR2 FVKESK. This CDR3 reads CASSPQRGEQYF. The CDR3 region has the DNA TGTGCCAGCAGCCCCCAGCGCGGCGAGCAGTACTTC.

V gene TRBV6-1 combines with J gene TRBJ1-1; D gene uncertain. The ends were cut back, 8 bases at V and 3 bases at J, with 7 bases in the middle. This CDR3 is built from 11 residues. Germline-derived CDR1 and CDR2 are MNHNS and SASEGT. The CDR3 bases are TGTGCCAGCGTGCTGTACACTGAAGCTTTCTTT. Protein: CASVLYTEAFF.

The V call is TRBV20-1, the J call TRBJ2-1, with 12 bases identical to TRBD2. Trimming removed 4 bases from V and 15 bases from J; junction bases left unmatched: 4. The CDR3 extends over 11 amino acids. CDR1 is DFQATT and CDR2 is SNEGSKA in the germline V gene (reference sequence). CDR3 DNA: TGCAGTGCTACTAGCGGGGGGGCCCGGTTCTTC. Translation: CSATSGGARFF.

The chain employs TRBV10-3 and TRBJ2-3; D remains ambiguous. Germline V gives CDR1 ENHRY, CDR2 SYGVKD. The CDR3 loop spans 13 amino acids. Trimming left V 1 base short and J 8 bases short, with 10 bases between. The CDR3 protein is CAISELASATQYF. In DNA, the CDR3 is TGTGCCATCAGTGAGTTGGCTAGTGCTACGCAGTATTTT.

V gene TRBV18 combines with J gene TRBJ1-1, with no clear D. V was trimmed by 6 bases and J by 10 bases, leaving 15 bases between them. Germline V CDR1 and CDR2: KGHSH, LQKENI. CDR3 length: 12 residues. CDR3 coding DNA: TGTGCCAGCTCCCCCCGCGGCCTGGGAGCTTTCTTT. This codes for CASSPRGLGAFF.

CDR3 residues: CASSRTTGQGAGETQYF. CDR3 bases: TGCGCCAGCAGCCGGACAACTGGACAGGGGGCTGGAGAGACCCAGTACTTC. This chain joins TRBV5-1 and TRBJ2-5, with 11 bases lining up with TRBD1. CDR1 and CDR2 from the germline V gene are SGHRS and YFSETQ. This CDR3 spans 17 amino acids. V was clipped by 4 bases and J by 4 bases; unmatched bases: 12.

This clone was counted a few times. V gene TRBV6-5 combines with J gene TRBJ2-7, with D maybe TRBD2 (5 bases). Germline assignment: CDR1 MNHEY and CDR2 SVGAGI. The CDR3 spans 14 residues. V lost 6 bases and J lost 5, with 17 bases in between. CDR3 DNA: TGTGCCAGCAGCGCCACGGGGTTATGGAACGAGCAGTACTTC. Its translation is CASSATGLWNEQYF.

The rearrangement links TRBV10-3 to TRBJ1-5; D may be TRBD1 (5 bases). The CDR3 covers 13 residues. The germline CDR1 and CDR2 sequences are ENHRY and SYGVKD. V lost 6 bases, J lost 7 bases, and 13 bases lay in between. The CDR3 is CAIRQAVGQPQHF. The DNA of the CDR3 is TGTGCCATCAGACAGGCTGTTGGGCAGCCCCAGCATTTT.

The chain employs TRBV10-1 and TRBJ2-5; TRBD2 might be the D (6 bases). This CDR3 comprises 15 residues. Trimming left V 2 bases short and J 5 bases short, with 15 bases between. Germline CDR1 WNHNN, CDR2 SYGVQD (reference sequence). CDR3: CASSEGGLQSETQYF. For the CDR3, the DNA is TGCGCCAGCAGTGAGGGGGGACTCCAATCTGAGACCCAGTACTTC.

The chain employs TRBV9 and TRBJ1-1; no definite D call. Trimming shortened V by 0 bases and J by 7 bases, and 13 bases separated the two germline ends. The CDR3 loop spans 14 amino acids. Germline V gene sequence: CDR1 SGDLS, CDR2 YYNGEE. The CDR3 loop reads CASSVDPLLVEAFF. CDR3 coding DNA: TGTGCCAGCAGCGTAGACCCTCTGTTAGTTGAAGCTTTCTTT.

The rearrangement joins TRBV4-1 to TRBJ1-5, with D uncertain. The V and J ends lost 0 bases and 6 bases respectively, with 9 bases between them. The CDR3 runs to 14 residues. In germline, CDR1 is MGHRA, CDR2 YSYEKL. The CDR3 protein is CASSQDRQLQPQHF. CDR3 in DNA: TGCGCCAGCAGCCAAGATCGGCAGCTTCAGCCCCAGCATTTT.

A remark on this clone: Other nucleotide sequences in the sample specify the same CDR3. V gene TRBV13 combines with J gene TRBJ2-7; 13 bases fit TRBD2. The V gene's germline CDR1 is PRHDT and CDR2 FYEKMQ (reference sequence). Germline trimming cut 9 bases from V and 5 bases from J; bases unmatched to any gene: 16. CDR3 length: 17 amino acids. CDR3 sequence: CASSPPRTSGSWNEQYF. As DNA, the CDR3 is TGTGCCAGTAGCCCCCCCCGGACTAGCGGGAGTTGGAACGAGCAGTACTTC.

The V gene is TRBV11-2, the J gene TRBJ2-5; D uncertain. Trimming cost V 3 bases and J 4 bases, with 6 bases left between them. CDR3 size: 12 residues. Germline V gene data show CDR1 as SGHAT and CDR2 as FQNNGV. The CDR3: CASSFVSETQYF. CDR3 sequence (DNA): TGTGCCAGCAGCTTTGTCTCAGAGACCCAGTACTTC.

The J gene is TRBJ2-2, the V gene TRBV2; D remains ambiguous. Germline-derived CDR1 and CDR2 are SNHLY and FYNNEI. V shed 5 bases and J shed 2 bases, with 9 bases lying between them. The CDR3 has 14 residues. The CDR3 nucleotides read TGTGCCAGCAGTCTCAAGATTAACACCGGGGAGCTGTTTTTT. It encodes CASSLKINTGELFF.

This clone was counted once. The chain carries TRBV6-5 and TRBJ2-5; 11 positions match TRBD2. The length of the CDR3 is 14 residues. The V gene end was trimmed by 8 bases and the J gene end by 4 bases; junction bases not matched to a gene: 6. Looked up from germline, CDR1 is MNHEY and CDR2 is SVGAGI. DNA for the CDR3: TGTGCCAGCGCCCTCCTAGCGGGAGGAGAGACCCAGTACTTC. This codes for CASALLAGGETQYF.

The V gene is TRBV11-2, the J gene TRBJ2-5; 11 bases map to TRBD2. The CDR3 covers 18 residues. V gave up 1 base and J gave up 5 bases; unmatched junction bases: 12. CDR1 is SGHAT, CDR2 FQNNGV, per germline. For the CDR3, the DNA is TGTGCCAGCAGCTTAGTCGGTAGCGGGGGGGCGTTCGGCGAGACCCAGTACTTC. Its translation is CASSLVGSGGAFGETQYF.